What follows are 27 T cell receptor beta chains derived from one specimen sequenced in a study of T cells in tumors after PD-1 blockade. TCRdb keeps only in-frame clones here, not all; method: immunoSEQ multiplex PCR. Of 23,000 or so clones in the sample, about 82% are singletons; the top ten hold 10% to 15%. This material consisted of PBMCs, taken after anti-PD-1 treatment. These receptors all stem from a human donor with basal cell carcinoma.

The chain couples TRBV5-1 to TRBJ1-2; the D gene is possibly TRBD1 (5 bases). The germline gives CDR1 SGHRS, CDR2 YFSETQ. Trimming took off 2 bases at V and 2 bases at J, with 13 bases between the two ends. This CDR3 comprises 15 residues. CDR3 nucleotides: TGCGCCAGCAGCTTTTTTCAGGGTACGAACTATGGCTACACCTTC. As protein: CASSFFQGTNYGYTF.

This clone has more than one count but fewer than ten. One junction end does not reproduce the germline sequence, and a read error may be involved. The V and J genes are TRBV7-9 and TRBJ1-2; 7 nucleotides align to TRBD1. Per the germline V gene, CDR1 is SEHNR and CDR2 is FQNEAQ (reference sequence). The length of the CDR3 is 13 residues. The CDR3 loop reads CASRLDREDGYTF. CDR3 DNA sequence: TGTGCCAGCAGGTTAGACAGGGAAGATGGCTACACCTTC.

This clone was recorded once. The chain recombines TRBV3-1 (or the pseudogene TRBV3-2) with TRBJ1-2, with 9 positions matching TRBD1. CDR1 and CDR2 (germline): LGHDT, YNNKEL (reference sequence). This CDR3 spans 15 amino acids. J was trimmed by 5 bases and V by 2 bases; bases with no gene match: 6. CDR3 DNA sequence: TGTGCCAGCAGCCAACGACAGGGGGGAGGGTATGGCTACACCTTC. Translation gives CASSQRQGGGYGYTF.

This clone has only one observation. As DNA, the CDR3 is TGTGCCAGCAGCGTAACCCAAGGCACTGAAGCTTTCTTT. Translation: CASSVTQGTEAFF. The J gene is TRBJ1-1, the V gene TRBV9; D gene unclear. Germline loops: CDR1 SGDLS, CDR2 YYNGEE. The CDR3 spans 13 residues. V was shortened by 1 base and J by 4 bases, with 8 bases between the two germline ends.

V gene TRBV5-1 combines with J gene TRBJ2-7; TRBD2 is a possible D gene (5 bases). Germline lookup yields CDR1 SGHRS and CDR2 YFSETQ. Trimming left V 2 bases short and J 6 bases short, with 12 bases between. This CDR3 comprises 13 residues. In DNA form, the CDR3 reads TGCGCCAGCAGCTTTCGCGCCGGAGGCGAGCAGTACTTC. Translated, it gives CASSFRAGGEQYF.

V is TRBV2 and J is TRBJ1-1; D gene ambiguous. The V end was cut by 4 bases, the J end by 1 base, with 10 bases between. Germline loops: CDR1 SNHLY, CDR2 FYNNEI. CDR3 length equals 14 residues. This chain's CDR3 is CASSARTANTEAFF. CDR3 nucleotides: TGTGCCAGCAGTGCTCGGACCGCGAACACTGAAGCTTTCTTT.

This clone has more than one count but fewer than ten. V usage is TRBV4-1 and J usage is TRBJ1-2; 7 positions agree with TRBD1. With V trimmed by 3 bases and J by 6 bases, 13 bases remained unmatched. The CDR3 totals 16 residues. Germline loops: CDR1 MGHRA, CDR2 YSYEKL. DNA for the CDR3: TGCGCCAGCAGCCATACGCAGGGACAGTTTGCGGATGGCTACACCTTC. Translating gives CASSHTQGQFADGYTF.

As to this clone: Mismatch with germline at one junction end may stem from a read error. This sequence joins TRBV29-1 and TRBJ2-4; 8 nucleotides agree with TRBD1. The CDR3 runs to 12 residues. CDR1 and CDR2 from the germline V gene are SQVTM and ANQGSEA. DNA of the CDR3: TGCAGCGGTGAAGATGGGACAGGCGGTCAGTACTTC. Its translation: CSGEDGTGGQYF.

The chain has TRBV2 and TRBJ2-6; no definite D call. V lost 3 bases to trimming and J lost 0 bases, with 6 bases between them. The germline CDR1 and CDR2 sequences are SNHLY and FYNNEI. The CDR3 length is 15 residues. CDR3 loop: CASSDGFSGANVLTF. The CDR3 DNA follows: TGTGCCAGCAGTGACGGCTTCTCTGGGGCCAACGTCCTGACTTTC.

This chain connects TRBV9 to TRBJ2-7, with a possible D match to TRBD1 (5 bases). CDR3 length: 14 amino acids. Germline CDR1 reads SGDLS; CDR2 reads YYNGEE. The ends were cut back, 0 bases at V and 0 bases at J, with 7 bases in the middle. The CDR3 DNA is TGTGCCAGCAGCGTAGGACAGAGCTCCTACGAGCAGTACTTC. Translating it yields CASSVGQSSYEQYF.

This clone was picked up one time. This chain links TRBV5-5 with TRBJ2-7, with TRBD1 matching 7 bases. J lost 3 bases, V lost 5 bases, and 20 bases had no gene match. Germline V gives CDR1 SGHKS, CDR2 YYEKEE (reference sequence). This CDR3 spans 18 amino acids. The CDR3 region has the DNA TGTGCCAGCAGTCGTCTCTTTTCTGACAGGGTTATTGGCTACGAGCAGTACTTC. Encoded protein: CASSRLFSDRVIGYEQYF.

The rearrangement uses TRBV6-5 and TRBJ2-1; the match to TRBD1 covers 7 bases. The CDR3 totals 15 residues. V shed 5 bases and J 4 bases; nucleotides not matched to a gene: 8. CDR1 MNHEY and CDR2 SVGAGI come from the germline V gene. The CDR3 sequence is CASSLRDRQYNEQFF. Written as DNA, the CDR3 is TGTGCCAGCAGTCTCCGGGACAGACAGTACAATGAGCAGTTCTTC.

This clone was seen more than once but under ten times. The chain uses TRBV2 and TRBJ1-5; D unresolved. The CDR3 has 13 residues. V was pared by 4 bases and J by 4 bases, with 8 bases between. Per germline, CDR1 SNHLY and CDR2 FYNNEI. CDR3 amino acids: CASSVTDNQPQHF. CDR3 nucleotide sequence: TGTGCCAGCAGTGTTACAGATAATCAGCCCCAGCATTTT.

In nucleotides, the CDR3 is TGTGCCAGTAGCAAAAATCCGGACACCTTCTCCTACAATGAGCAGTTCTTC. Translation gives CASSKNPDTFSYNEQFF. The chain recombines TRBV19 with TRBJ2-1, with TRBD1 as a possible D gene (5 bases). CDR1 and CDR2 from the germline V gene are LNHDA and SQIVND (reference sequence). The CDR3 contains 17 residues. V lost 6 bases to trimming and J lost 0 bases, with 18 bases between them.

This chain connects TRBV18 to TRBJ1-2; unclear D gene. CDR1 is KGHSH and CDR2 is LQKENI in the germline V gene. This CDR3 has 13 residues. V was trimmed by 4 bases and J by 3 bases, leaving 9 bases between them. Here the CDR3 DNA reads TGTGCCAGCTCACGGAGTCTCGACTATGGCTACACCTTC. This encodes CASSRSLDYGYTF.

This clone was seen a handful of times. The J gene is TRBJ2-7, the V gene TRBV29-1; either TRBD1 or TRBD2 may supply D (5 bases each). Per germline, CDR1 SQVTM and CDR2 ANQGSEA. The V gene lost 4 bases and the J gene lost 2 bases, with 9 bases spanning the gap. This CDR3 comprises 12 residues. The CDR3, as DNA: TGCAGCGTTGGGTCGGGACCCTACGAGCAGTACTTC. This translates into CSVGSGPYEQYF.

The rearrangement uses TRBV28 and TRBJ1-5; perhaps TRBD1 as D (5 bases). Germline V gene sequence: CDR1 MDHEN, CDR2 SYDVKM. The CDR3 is 14 amino acids. Trimming shortened V by 2 bases and J by 2 bases, and 7 bases separated the two germline ends. The CDR3 DNA reads TGTGCCAGCAGTTTAGTACAGGGCAATCAGCCCCAGCATTTT. Its protein is CASSLVQGNQPQHF. Full variable domain (remainder filled in from reference TRBV28 and TRBJ1-5): DVKVTQSSRYLVKRTGEKVFLECVQDMDHENMFWYRQDPGLGLRLIYFSYDVKMKEKGDIPEGYSVSREKKERFSLILESASTNQTSMYLCASSLVQGNQPQHFGDGTRLSIL.

The chain employs TRBV5-1 and TRBJ1-1; no reliable D call. Trimming removed 2 bases from V and 8 bases from J, with 13 bases in between. The CDR3 loop spans 13 amino acids. The germline CDR1 and CDR2 sequences are SGHRS and YFSETQ. The CDR3 sequence: CASSFAGRTEAFF. DNA for the CDR3: TGCGCCAGCAGCTTCGCGGGGAGGACCGAAGCTTTCTTT.

In its sample, this clone was seen a few times. The limits of the CDR3 on the DNA are not certain, so only TCRdb's listed CDR3 is given. The chain employs TRBV11-1 and TRBJ2-5. The CDR3 is 13 residues long, counting both termini. The germline CDR1 and CDR2 sequences are SGHAT and FQDESV (reference sequence). CDR3 in amino acids: CASSLGFLETQYF.

Written as DNA, the CDR3 is TGTGCCAGCAGCTTAATCCTCGGGTACGAGCAGTACTTC. This codes for CASSLILGYEQYF. V and J are TRBV7-9 and TRBJ2-7; no firm D call. The CDR3 has 13 residues. CDR1 and CDR2 from the germline V gene are SEHNR and FQNEAQ (reference sequence). The V end was cut by 2 bases, the J end by 4 bases, with 9 bases between. Together with reference TRBV7-9 and TRBJ2-7, the CDR3 gives the full variable domain: DTGVSQNPRHKITKRGQNVTFRCDPISEHNRLYWYRQTLGQGPEFLTYFQNEAQLEKSRLLSDRFSAERPKGSFSTLEIQRTEQGDSAMYLCASSLILGYEQYFGPGTRLTVT.

The CDR3 here is CASSHNSFTNYGYTF. DNA of the CDR3: TGTGCCAGCAGCCATAACAGTTTTACTAACTATGGCTACACCTTC. The chain links TRBV14 to TRBJ1-2; the D is unclear. CDR3 length equals 15 residues. Per germline, CDR1 SGHDN and CDR2 FVKESK. The V end lost 3 bases, the J end lost 0 bases, and 11 bases lay between the germline ends.

This clone was recorded only once. The chain couples TRBV7-8 to TRBJ2-1; either TRBD1 or TRBD2 may fit D (5 bases each). Between the trimmed V and J ends, which lost 3 bases and 7 bases, there was a span of 10 bases. From germline, CDR1 is SGHVS and CDR2 FQNEAQ. This CDR3 contains 13 residues. In DNA, the CDR3 is TGTGCCAGCAGCTTTCGGGGCTGGAATGAGCAGTTCTTC. Residues: CASSFRGWNEQFF. Looking up the rest from reference TRBV7-8 and TRBJ2-1 gives the full variable domain: GAGVSQSPRYKVAKRGQDVALRCDPISGHVSLFWYQQALGQGPEFLTYFQNEAQLDKSGLPSDRFFAERPEGSVSTLKIQRTQQEDSAVYLCASSFRGWNEQFFGPGTRLTVL.

V and J are TRBV24-1 and TRBJ2-1; weak D call: TRBD1 (6 bases). Per the germline V gene, CDR1 is KGHDR and CDR2 is SFDVKD. V was trimmed by 4 bases and J by 4 bases, leaving 13 bases between them. The CDR3 is 15 residues long. CDR3 amino acids: CATSDPRDTYNEQFF. In nucleotides, the CDR3 is TGTGCCACCAGTGACCCCCGGGACACATACAATGAGCAGTTCTTC.

The chain couples TRBV9 to TRBJ1-3, with TRBD1 identical over 8 bases. V dropped 3 bases and J dropped 0; count of bases not matched to a gene: 5. The CDR3 is 16 amino acids. Per the germline V gene, CDR1 is SGDLS and CDR2 is YYNGEE. The CDR3 DNA reads TGTGCCAGCAGCGCCTTACAGGGGGGCTCTGGAAACACCATATATTTT. It specifies CASSALQGGSGNTIYF.

The chain recombines TRBV27 with TRBJ2-1, with TRBD2 identical over 13 bases. Looked up from germline, CDR1 is MNHEY and CDR2 is SMNVEV (reference sequence). CDR3 size: 15 residues. Losses at the gene ends were 6 bases for V and 6 bases for J; bases not matched to a gene: 5. CDR3 protein: CASSRTSGGPNEQFF. The CDR3 DNA reads TGTGCCAGCAGCCGGACTAGCGGGGGTCCCAATGAGCAGTTCTTC.

The chain joins TRBV29-1 to TRBJ1-1; D might be TRBD1 (5 bases). V was cut by 0 bases and J by 0 bases, with 11 bases left in between. This CDR3 is built from 15 residues. The V gene's germline CDR1 is SQVTM and CDR2 ANQGSEA. The CDR3 DNA follows: TGCAGCGTTGAAGATCGGGGGAGAATGAACACTGAAGCTTTCTTT. It specifies CSVEDRGRMNTEAFF.

The chain links TRBV12-5 to TRBJ1-6; tentative D call: TRBD1 (6 bases). CDR1 and CDR2 (germline): LGHNT, FRNRAP. V lost 7 bases and J lost 10, with 17 bases in between. The CDR3 loop spans 14 amino acids. CDR3 sequence reads: CASAPNGGRSPLHF. CDR3 nucleotides: TGTGCTAGTGCCCCAAACGGGGGGCGGTCACCCCTCCACTTT. Together with reference TRBV12-5 and TRBJ1-6, the CDR3 gives the full variable domain: DARVTQTPRHKVTEMGQEVTMRCQPILGHNTVFWYRQTMMQGLELLAYFRNRAPLDDSGMPKDRFSAEMPDATLATLKIQPSEPRDSAVYFCASAPNGGRSPLHFGNGTRLTVT.